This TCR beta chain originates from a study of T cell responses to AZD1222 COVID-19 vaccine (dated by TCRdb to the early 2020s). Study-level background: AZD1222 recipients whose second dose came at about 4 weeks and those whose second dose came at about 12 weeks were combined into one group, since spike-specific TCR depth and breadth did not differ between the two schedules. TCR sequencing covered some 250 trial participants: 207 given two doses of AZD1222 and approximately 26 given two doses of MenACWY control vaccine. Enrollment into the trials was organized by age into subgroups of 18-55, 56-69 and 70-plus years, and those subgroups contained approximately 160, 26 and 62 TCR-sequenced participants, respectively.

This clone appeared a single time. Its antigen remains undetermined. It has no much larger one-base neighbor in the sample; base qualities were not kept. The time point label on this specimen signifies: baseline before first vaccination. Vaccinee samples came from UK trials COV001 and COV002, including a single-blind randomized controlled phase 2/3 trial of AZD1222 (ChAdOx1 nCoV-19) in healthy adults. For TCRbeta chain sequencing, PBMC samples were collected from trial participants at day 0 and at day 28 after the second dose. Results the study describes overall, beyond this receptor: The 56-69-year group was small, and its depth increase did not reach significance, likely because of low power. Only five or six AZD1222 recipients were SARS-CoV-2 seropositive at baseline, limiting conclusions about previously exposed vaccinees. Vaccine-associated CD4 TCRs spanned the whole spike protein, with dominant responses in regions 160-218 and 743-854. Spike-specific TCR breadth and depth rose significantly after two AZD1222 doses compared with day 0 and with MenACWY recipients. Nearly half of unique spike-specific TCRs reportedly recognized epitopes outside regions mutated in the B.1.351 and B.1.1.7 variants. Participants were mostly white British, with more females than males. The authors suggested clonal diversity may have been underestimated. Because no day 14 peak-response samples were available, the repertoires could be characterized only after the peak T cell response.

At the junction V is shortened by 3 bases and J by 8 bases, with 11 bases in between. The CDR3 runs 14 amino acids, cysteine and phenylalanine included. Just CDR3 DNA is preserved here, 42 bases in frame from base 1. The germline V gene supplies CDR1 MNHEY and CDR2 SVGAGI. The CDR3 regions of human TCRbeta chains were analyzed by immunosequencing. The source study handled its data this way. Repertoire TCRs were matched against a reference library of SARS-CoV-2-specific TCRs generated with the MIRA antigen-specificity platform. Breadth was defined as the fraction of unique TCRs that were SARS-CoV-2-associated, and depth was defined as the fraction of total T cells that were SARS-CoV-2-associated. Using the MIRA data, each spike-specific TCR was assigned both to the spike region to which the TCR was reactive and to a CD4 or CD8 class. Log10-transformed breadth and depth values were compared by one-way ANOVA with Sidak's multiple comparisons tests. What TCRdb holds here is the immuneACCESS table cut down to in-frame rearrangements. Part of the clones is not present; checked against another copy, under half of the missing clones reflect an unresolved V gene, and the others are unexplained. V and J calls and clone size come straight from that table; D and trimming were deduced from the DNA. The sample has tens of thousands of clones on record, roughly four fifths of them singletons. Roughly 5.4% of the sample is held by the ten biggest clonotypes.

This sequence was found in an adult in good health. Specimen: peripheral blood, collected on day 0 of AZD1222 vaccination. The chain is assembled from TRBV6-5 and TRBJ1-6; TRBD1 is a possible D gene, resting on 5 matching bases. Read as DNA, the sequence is TGTGCCAGCAGTTATGGGGGGACCCATTCACCCCTCCACTTT. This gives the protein CASSYGGTHSPLHF.